This TCR beta chain was found in a study of blood T cell repertoires in COVID-19. At the level of the study: Acute-phase and convalescent COVID-19 samples originated in the United States, Italy and Spain.

V was pared by 4 bases and J by 5 bases, with 11 bases of the junction left unmatched. This CDR3 has 17 residues. Per the germline V gene, CDR1 is SGHDT and CDR2 is YYEEEE. Study processing details: Amplified reference gene primers provided the basis for estimating nucleated cell counts. Clones were sequenced by immunoSEQ multiplex PCR, and TCRdb holds only the in-frame ones, with some missing. The V and J calls and clone size are taken from that table; D and trimming were inferred from the DNA. The data show some 320,000 clones, about 88% seen once. Residents of approximately 25 US areas, aged about 18 to 95 years, made up the participants.

Sequencing was done on a sample of PBMCs or T cells enriched from blood (not recorded which). The TCR was taken from a man in his 60s who had recovered from COVID-19. The V gene is TRBV5-6, the J gene TRBJ2-2; 10 bases are a match to TRBD1. The CDR3 sequence: CASSRTGTGDFTGELFF. CDR3 coding DNA: TGTGCCAGCAGCCGAACCGGGACAGGGGATTTTACCGGGGAGCTGTTTTTT.